This TCR beta chain derives from a study of blood T cell repertoires in COVID-19. Looking at the study overall: Donors in the United States, Italy and Spain gave samples during acute or convalescent COVID-19. T cells, B-cell-depleted T cells, or PBMCs supplied cDNA or gDNA.

The CDR3 contains 17 residues. The germline V gene has CDR1 MDHEN and CDR2 SYDVKM. Unmatched junction bases numbered 11, after V lost 5 bases and J lost 0 bases. In the authors' methods: The authors estimated nucleated cell counts from reference gene primer amplification. The table came from immunoSEQ multiplex PCR; TCRdb's copy has only in-frame clones and leaves some out. From that table come the V and J calls and clone size; the DNA was used to work out D and trimming. Among roughly 190,000 clones listed, 80% to 85% were seen once. This chain connects TRBV28 to TRBJ2-3; 7 positions match TRBD2. The clonotype was recovered from a woman between 40 and 55 years old with acute or convalescent COVID-19. What was sequenced was peripheral blood. CDR3 coding DNA: TGTGCCAGCAGTCCCCCTTCCAGCGGGGCGAGCACAGATACGCAGTATTTT. Amino acids: CASSPPSSGASTDTQYF.